The rows below give T cell receptor beta chains drawn from one sample of a study of T cell responses to AZD1222 COVID-19 vaccine. Profiled with immunoSEQ multiplex PCR; TCRdb holds only in-frame clones, not every one. The sample includes 100,000 to 150,000 clones, roughly 89% of them seen just once. Here the sequenced sample was peripheral blood, taken on day 0 of MenACWY control vaccination. The receptor source for this set is an adult in good health. The CDR3 runs from the conserved cysteine through the conserved F or W. Fields, in order: clone size, J gene, D gene, V gene, CDR3 DNA, CDR3 protein. The D gene is left open where the match is weak. Clone size is shown for a subset of rows, as once, few, many or a class of expanded clone.

clone size: few
J gene: TRBJ2-3
D gene: NA
V gene: TRBV11-2
CDR3 DNA: TGTGCCAGCAGCTTAGGGGCCGGGGGAAGCACAGATACGCAGTATTTT
CDR3 protein: CASSLGAGGSTDTQYF

clone size: NA
J gene: TRBJ1-2
D gene: TRBD1
V gene: TRBV5-4
CDR3 DNA: TGTGCCAGCAGCCCCCGACAGGGGATACTTTATGGCTACACCTTC
CDR3 protein: CASSPRQGILYGYTF

clone size: NA
J gene: TRBJ1-1
D gene: TRBD1
V gene: TRBV2
CDR3 DNA: TGTGCCAGCAGCCGACAGGGAGAGGCTTTCTTT
CDR3 protein: CASSRQGEAFF

clone size: NA
J gene: TRBJ2-3
D gene: TRBD2
V gene: TRBV24-1
CDR3 DNA: TGTGCCACCTGGGACTACAACACAGATACGCAGTATTTT
CDR3 protein: CATWDYNTDTQYF

clone size: NA
J gene: TRBJ2-2
D gene: NA
V gene: TRBV7-3
CDR3 DNA: TGTGCCAGCAGCTTAAGTTCCGGGGAGCTGTTTTTT
CDR3 protein: CASSLSSGELFF

clone size: NA
J gene: TRBJ2-1
D gene: TRBD2
V gene: TRBV5-6
CDR3 DNA: TGTGCCAGCAGCTCTCCGGGACTAGCGGCGGGGGAGCAGTTCTTC
CDR3 protein: CASSSPGLAAGEQFF

clone size: NA
J gene: TRBJ2-2
D gene: NA
V gene: TRBV10-3
CDR3 DNA: TGTGCCATCGGGGGTACCGGGGAGCTGTTTTTT
CDR3 protein: CAIGGTGELFF

clone size: NA
J gene: TRBJ1-4
D gene: TRBD1
V gene: TRBV2
CDR3 DNA: TGTGCCAGCAGGGAGACAGGGGCCAATAATGAAAAACTGTTTTTT
CDR3 protein: CASRETGANNEKLFF

clone size: NA
J gene: TRBJ1-3
D gene: NA
V gene: TRBV5-6
CDR3 DNA: TGTGCCAGCAGCCCAGGGGCGAGGGCCCCTCGTGGAAACACCATATATTTT
CDR3 protein: CASSPGARAPRGNTIYF

clone size: NA
J gene: TRBJ2-1
D gene: TRBD1
V gene: TRBV5-5
CDR3 DNA: TGTGCCAGCAGCTTGCTCGGGACAGCCAACAATGAGCAGTTCTTC
CDR3 protein: CASSLLGTANNEQFF

clone size: NA
J gene: TRBJ1-1
D gene: NA
V gene: TRBV18
CDR3 DNA: TGTGCCAGCTCACCGCCGGCCGATCGCACTGAAGCTTTCTTT
CDR3 protein: CASSPPADRTEAFF

clone size: NA
J gene: TRBJ2-7
D gene: TRBD2
V gene: TRBV11-3
CDR3 DNA: TGTGCCAGCAGCTTGGAAGGACTAGCGGGAAGCGAGCAGTACTTC
CDR3 protein: CASSLEGLAGSEQYF

clone size: NA
J gene: TRBJ2-6
D gene: NA
V gene: TRBV5-6
CDR3 DNA: TGTGCCAGCAGCTTGGCCGGGTCCGGCCTGACTTTC
CDR3 protein: CASSLAGSGLTF

clone size: NA
J gene: TRBJ2-1
D gene: NA
V gene: TRBV30
CDR3 DNA: TGTGCCTGGACCCCCGGGCCCCACAATGAGCAGTTCTTC
CDR3 protein: CAWTPGPHNEQFF

clone size: NA
J gene: TRBJ1-3
D gene: NA
V gene: TRBV5-1
CDR3 DNA: TGCGCCAGCAGCTCGGCGACAAGGACCGGAAACACCATATATTTT
CDR3 protein: CASSSATRTGNTIYF

clone size: NA
J gene: TRBJ1-5
D gene: NA
V gene: TRBV29-1
CDR3 DNA: TGCAGCGCCGGACAAGGCAATCAGCCCCAGCATTTT
CDR3 protein: CSAGQGNQPQHF

clone size: NA
J gene: TRBJ1-1
D gene: NA
V gene: TRBV11-3
CDR3 DNA: TGTGCCAGCTCCAGGGGAGGAAGGGGCATGAACACTGAAGCTTTCTTT
CDR3 protein: CASSRGGRGMNTEAFF

clone size: NA
J gene: TRBJ2-1
D gene: NA
V gene: TRBV2
CDR3 DNA: TGTGCCAGCAGTGAAGAGCGCTACAATGAGCAGTTCTTC
CDR3 protein: CASSEERYNEQFF

clone size: NA
J gene: TRBJ2-5
D gene: TRBD2
V gene: TRBV5-1
CDR3 DNA: TGCGCCAGCAGCTTGTCCGCGGGAGGCGTAGAGACCCAGTACTTC
CDR3 protein: CASSLSAGGVETQYF

clone size: NA
J gene: TRBJ2-2
D gene: NA
V gene: TRBV29-1
CDR3 DNA: TGCAGCGTTGAACTACAACAGGGTCCTAGGACCGGGGAGCTGTTTTTT
CDR3 protein: CSVELQQGPRTGELFF

clone size: NA
J gene: TRBJ2-2
D gene: NA
V gene: TRBV5-1
CDR3 DNA: TGCGCCAGCCAGGGTACGGCGAACACCGGGGAGCTGTTTTTT
CDR3 protein: CASQGTANTGELFF

clone size: NA
J gene: TRBJ2-3
D gene: NA
V gene: TRBV6-2/TRBV6-3
CDR3 DNA: TGTGCCAGCAGTTACATGCCAGGGGCTTGGGCCTCCTATACGCAGTATTTT
CDR3 protein: CASSYMPGAWASYTQYF

clone size: NA
J gene: TRBJ1-5
D gene: NA
V gene: TRBV27
CDR3 DNA: TGTGCCAGCAGCCGATTCAATCAGCCCCAGCATTTT
CDR3 protein: CASSRFNQPQHF

clone size: NA
J gene: TRBJ2-1
D gene: NA
V gene: TRBV4-2
CDR3 DNA: TGTGCCAGCAGCCAAGGGCCTCTCCTCCGACATGAGCAGTTCTTC
CDR3 protein: CASSQGPLLRHEQFF

clone size: NA
J gene: TRBJ2-2
D gene: TRBD1
V gene: TRBV11-3
CDR3 DNA: TGTGCCAGCAGCTTAGATTACGACAGGGTAGGAACCGGGGAGCTGTTTTTT
CDR3 protein: CASSLDYDRVGTGELFF

clone size: NA
J gene: TRBJ1-3
D gene: TRBD1
V gene: TRBV9
CDR3 DNA: TGTGCCAGCAGCGTAGATACAGGGGCCATATATTTT
CDR3 protein: CASSVDTGAIYF

clone size: NA
J gene: TRBJ2-6
D gene: NA
V gene: TRBV19
CDR3 DNA: TGTGCCAGTAGTATCGCAGGGGTTCTGAGCTCTGGGGCCAACGTCCTGACTTTC
CDR3 protein: CASSIAGVLSSGANVLTF

clone size: NA
J gene: TRBJ1-5
D gene: NA
V gene: TRBV29-1
CDR3 DNA: TGCAGCGTTGGAATGGGAAGCAATCAGCCCCAGCATTTT
CDR3 protein: CSVGMGSNQPQHF

clone size: NA
J gene: TRBJ1-2
D gene: NA
V gene: TRBV6-5
CDR3 DNA: TGTGCCAGCAGTTATTGGTCGGGCCAGAACTATGGCTACACCTTC
CDR3 protein: CASSYWSGQNYGYTF

clone size: NA
J gene: TRBJ1-2
D gene: NA
V gene: TRBV2
CDR3 DNA: TGTGCCAGCAGTGTGCAGGGCGGCTATGGCTACACCTTC
CDR3 protein: CASSVQGGYGYTF

clone size: NA
J gene: TRBJ2-3
D gene: NA
V gene: TRBV28
CDR3 DNA: TGTGCCAGCAGTTTGGGGACTGCAGATACGCAGTATTTT
CDR3 protein: CASSLGTADTQYF

clone size: NA
J gene: TRBJ2-3
D gene: TRBD2
V gene: TRBV7-9
CDR3 DNA: TGTGCCAGCAGCTTAACGGACAGGGGACTAGCGGGCTTTCGGGCTACGCAGTATTTT
CDR3 protein: CASSLTDRGLAGFRATQYF

clone size: NA
J gene: TRBJ2-5
D gene: TRBD2
V gene: TRBV7-3
CDR3 DNA: TGTGCCAGCAGCCCGGGGCTAGCGGGAGTGGAGACCCAGTACTTC
CDR3 protein: CASSPGLAGVETQYF

clone size: NA
J gene: TRBJ1-5
D gene: NA
V gene: TRBV19
CDR3 DNA: TGTGCCAGTAGTTCATCGGGGGGCAATCAGCCCCAGCATTTT
CDR3 protein: CASSSSGGNQPQHF

clone size: NA
J gene: TRBJ1-1
D gene: NA
V gene: TRBV30
CDR3 DNA: TGTGCCTGGAGATTAACAGGTGTAACTGAAGCTTTCTTT
CDR3 protein: CAWRLTGVTEAFF

clone size: NA
J gene: TRBJ2-3
D gene: TRBD2
V gene: TRBV9
CDR3 DNA: TGTGCCAGCACGCGGGAGCTCAGAAGCACAGATACGCAGTATTTT
CDR3 protein: CASTRELRSTDTQYF

clone size: NA
J gene: TRBJ1-2
D gene: NA
V gene: TRBV2
CDR3 DNA: TGTGCCAGCAGGGAAAACTATGGCTACACCTTC
CDR3 protein: CASRENYGYTF

clone size: NA
J gene: TRBJ2-1
D gene: NA
V gene: TRBV11-1
CDR3 DNA: TGTGCCAGCAGCCGGAGTTTTAATGAGCAGTTCTTC
CDR3 protein: CASSRSFNEQFF

clone size: NA
J gene: TRBJ1-6
D gene: NA
V gene: TRBV5-1
CDR3 DNA: TGCGCCAGCAGCGGGACTAAAGATAATTCACCCCTCCACTTT
CDR3 protein: CASSGTKDNSPLHF

clone size: once
J gene: TRBJ1-5
D gene: NA
V gene: TRBV10-3
CDR3 DNA: TGTGCCATCAGTGACCGAGGGACCGGCAATCAGCCCCAGCATTTT
CDR3 protein: CAISDRGTGNQPQHF

clone size: NA
J gene: TRBJ2-5
D gene: NA
V gene: TRBV2
CDR3 DNA: TGTGCCAGCAGTGATCATTACTCCCAAGAGACCCAGTACTTC
CDR3 protein: CASSDHYSQETQYF

clone size: NA
J gene: TRBJ2-6
D gene: TRBD1
V gene: TRBV5-8
CDR3 DNA: TGTGCCAGCAGCCTCAGGGACAGGGGGTCGTCCGGGGCCAACGTCCTGACTTTC
CDR3 protein: CASSLRDRGSSGANVLTF

clone size: NA
J gene: TRBJ2-7
D gene: TRBD2
V gene: TRBV5-1
CDR3 DNA: TGCGCCAGCAGCTTGGTTGCGGGAGGGGACTACGAGCAGTACTTC
CDR3 protein: CASSLVAGGDYEQYF

clone size: NA
J gene: TRBJ2-6
D gene: TRBD2
V gene: TRBV7-9
CDR3 DNA: TGTGCCAGCAGCGACCGACTAGCGGGACACTCTGGGGCCAACGTCCTGACTTTC
CDR3 protein: CASSDRLAGHSGANVLTF

clone size: NA
J gene: TRBJ1-1
D gene: NA
V gene: TRBV7-9
CDR3 DNA: TGTGCCAGCAGCACCGGGGATATGAACACTGAAGCTTTCTTT
CDR3 protein: CASSTGDMNTEAFF

clone size: once
J gene: TRBJ2-1
D gene: TRBD2
V gene: TRBV10-3
CDR3 DNA: TGTGCCACCCGGGCGGGGGATGCTGGGGATGAGCAGTTCTTC
CDR3 protein: CATRAGDAGDEQFF

clone size: NA
J gene: TRBJ1-6
D gene: NA
V gene: TRBV6-5
CDR3 DNA: TGTGCCACGGTCGGACACGAGAGTTCACCCCTCCACTTT
CDR3 protein: CATVGHESSPLHF

clone size: NA
J gene: TRBJ2-7
D gene: NA
V gene: TRBV5-4
CDR3 DNA: TGTGCCAGCAGCTGGGGATGGTACTTC
CDR3 protein: CASSWGWYF

clone size: NA
J gene: TRBJ1-1
D gene: NA
V gene: TRBV6-5
CDR3 DNA: TGTGCCAGCAGTTATAGTCATCTTCCGGGAACTGAAGCTTTCTTT
CDR3 protein: CASSYSHLPGTEAFF

clone size: NA
J gene: TRBJ1-4
D gene: TRBD1
V gene: TRBV10-3
CDR3 DNA: TGTGCCATCAGTGAGTCGGGACAGGTCTTCGGGGAAAAACTGTTTTTT
CDR3 protein: CAISESGQVFGEKLFF

clone size: NA
J gene: TRBJ1-1
D gene: TRBD1
V gene: TRBV4-1
CDR3 DNA: TGCGCCAGCAGCCAAAAGGAACAGGGGTTGAACACTGAAGCTTTCTTT
CDR3 protein: CASSQKEQGLNTEAFF

clone size: NA
J gene: TRBJ2-7
D gene: TRBD1
V gene: TRBV18
CDR3 DNA: TGTGCCAGCTCCGAGACAGGGGTAGACGAGCAGTACTTC
CDR3 protein: CASSETGVDEQYF

clone size: NA
J gene: TRBJ2-1
D gene: NA
V gene: TRBV5-1
CDR3 DNA: TGCGCCAGCAGGTCACCGGGACGCGACAATGAGCAGTTCTTC
CDR3 protein: CASRSPGRDNEQFF